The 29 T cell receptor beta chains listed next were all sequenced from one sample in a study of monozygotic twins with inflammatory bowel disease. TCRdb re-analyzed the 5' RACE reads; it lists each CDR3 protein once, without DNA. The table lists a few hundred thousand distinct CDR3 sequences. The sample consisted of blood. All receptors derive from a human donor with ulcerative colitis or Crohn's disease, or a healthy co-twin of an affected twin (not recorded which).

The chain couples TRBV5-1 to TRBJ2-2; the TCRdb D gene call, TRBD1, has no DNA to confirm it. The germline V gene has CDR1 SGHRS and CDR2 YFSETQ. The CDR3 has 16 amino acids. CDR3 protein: CASSLSRGANTGELFF.

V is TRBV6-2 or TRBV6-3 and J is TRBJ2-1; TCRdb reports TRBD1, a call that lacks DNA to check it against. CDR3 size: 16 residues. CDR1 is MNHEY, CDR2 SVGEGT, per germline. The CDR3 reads CASSYPPGTVYNEQFF.

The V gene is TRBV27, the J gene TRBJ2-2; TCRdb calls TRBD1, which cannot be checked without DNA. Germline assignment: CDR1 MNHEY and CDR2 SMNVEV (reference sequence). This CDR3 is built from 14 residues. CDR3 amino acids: CASHRQGAAGELFF.

The CDR3 here is CASSTGQFTGELFF. This chain links TRBV7-2 with TRBJ2-2; TCRdb names TRBD1, which stays unverified in the absence of DNA. CDR3 length equals 14 residues. Per the germline V gene, CDR1 is SGHTA and CDR2 is FQGNSA.

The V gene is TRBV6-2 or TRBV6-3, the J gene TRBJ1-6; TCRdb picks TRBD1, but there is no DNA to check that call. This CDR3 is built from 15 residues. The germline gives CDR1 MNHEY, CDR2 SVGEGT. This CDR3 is CASSYRDRVVSPLHF.

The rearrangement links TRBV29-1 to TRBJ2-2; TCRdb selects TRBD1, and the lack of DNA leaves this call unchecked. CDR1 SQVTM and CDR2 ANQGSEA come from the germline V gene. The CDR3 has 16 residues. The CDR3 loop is CSVLGPTGLNTGELFF.

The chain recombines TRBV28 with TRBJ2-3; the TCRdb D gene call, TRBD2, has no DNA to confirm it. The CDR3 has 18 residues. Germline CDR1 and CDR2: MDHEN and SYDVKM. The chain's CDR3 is CASSSGLAGGWGTDTQYF.

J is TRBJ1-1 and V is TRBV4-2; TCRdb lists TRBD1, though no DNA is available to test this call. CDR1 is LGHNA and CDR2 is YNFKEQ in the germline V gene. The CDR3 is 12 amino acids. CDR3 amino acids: CASSQGGQEAFF.

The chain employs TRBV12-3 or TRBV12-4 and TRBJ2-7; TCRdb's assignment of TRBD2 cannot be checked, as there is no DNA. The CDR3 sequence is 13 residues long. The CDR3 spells CASTLTREGGQYF.

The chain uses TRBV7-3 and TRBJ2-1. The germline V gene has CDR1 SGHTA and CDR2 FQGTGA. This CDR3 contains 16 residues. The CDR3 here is CASSLTWLGSYNEQFF.

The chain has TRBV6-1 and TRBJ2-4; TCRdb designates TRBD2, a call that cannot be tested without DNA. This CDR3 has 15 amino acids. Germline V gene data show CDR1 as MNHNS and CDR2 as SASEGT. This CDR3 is CASSPRSRAKNIQYF.

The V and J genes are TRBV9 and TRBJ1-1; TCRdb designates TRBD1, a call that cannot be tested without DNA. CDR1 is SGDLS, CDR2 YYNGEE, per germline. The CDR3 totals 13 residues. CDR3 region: CASSPTGGTEALF.

CDR3 protein: CASRLTSGTDTQYF. The chain uses TRBV12-3 or TRBV12-4 and TRBJ2-3; absent DNA, TCRdb's TRBD2 call cannot be checked. This CDR3 contains 14 residues.

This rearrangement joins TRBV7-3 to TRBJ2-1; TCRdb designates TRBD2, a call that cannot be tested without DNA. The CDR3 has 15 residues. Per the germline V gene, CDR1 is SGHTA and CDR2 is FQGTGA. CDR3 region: CASSLALAGGGEQFF.

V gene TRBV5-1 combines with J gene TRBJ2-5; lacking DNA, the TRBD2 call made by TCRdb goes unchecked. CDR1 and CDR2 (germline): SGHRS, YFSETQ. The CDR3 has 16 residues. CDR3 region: CASSLGDLLAGETQYF.

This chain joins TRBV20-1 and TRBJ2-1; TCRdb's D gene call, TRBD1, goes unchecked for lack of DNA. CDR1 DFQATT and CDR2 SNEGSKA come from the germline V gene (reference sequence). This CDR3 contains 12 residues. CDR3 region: CSARPGYNEQFF.

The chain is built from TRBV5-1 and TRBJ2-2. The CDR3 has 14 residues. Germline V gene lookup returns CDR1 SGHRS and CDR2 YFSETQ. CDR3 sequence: CASSSYRYTGELFF. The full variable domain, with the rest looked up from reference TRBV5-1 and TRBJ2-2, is KAGVTQTPRYLIKTRGQQVTLSCSPISGHRSVSWYQQTPGQGLQFLFEYFSETQRNKGNFPGRFSGRQFSNSRSEMNVSTLELGDSALYLCASSSYRYTGELFFGEGSRLTVL.

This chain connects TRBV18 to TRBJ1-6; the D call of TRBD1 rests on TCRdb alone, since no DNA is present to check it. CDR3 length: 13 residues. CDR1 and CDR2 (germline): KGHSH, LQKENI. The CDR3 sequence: CASSQRGQSPLHF.

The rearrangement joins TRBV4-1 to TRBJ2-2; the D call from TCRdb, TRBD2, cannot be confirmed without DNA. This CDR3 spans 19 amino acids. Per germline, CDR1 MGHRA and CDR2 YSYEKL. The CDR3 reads CASSQGTSGPYRNTGELFF.

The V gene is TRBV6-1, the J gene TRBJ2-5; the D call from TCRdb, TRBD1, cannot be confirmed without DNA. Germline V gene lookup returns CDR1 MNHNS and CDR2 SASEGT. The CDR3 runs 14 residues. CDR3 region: CASSTLQGARPQYF.

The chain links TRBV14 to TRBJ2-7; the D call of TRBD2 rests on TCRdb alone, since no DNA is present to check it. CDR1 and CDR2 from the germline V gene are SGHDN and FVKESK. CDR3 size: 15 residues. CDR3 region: CASSQGPAFWYEQYF.

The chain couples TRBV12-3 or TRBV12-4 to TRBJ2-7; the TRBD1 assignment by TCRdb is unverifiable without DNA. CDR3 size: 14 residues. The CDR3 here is CASSPQTGMYEQYF.

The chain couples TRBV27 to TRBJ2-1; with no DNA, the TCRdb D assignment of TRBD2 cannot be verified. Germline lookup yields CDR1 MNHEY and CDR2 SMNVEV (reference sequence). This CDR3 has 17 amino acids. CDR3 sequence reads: CASSPLAGGLVDNEQFF.

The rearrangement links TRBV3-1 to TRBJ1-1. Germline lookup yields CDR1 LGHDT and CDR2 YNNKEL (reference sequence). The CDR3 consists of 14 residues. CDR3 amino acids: CASSQEGVNTEAFF.

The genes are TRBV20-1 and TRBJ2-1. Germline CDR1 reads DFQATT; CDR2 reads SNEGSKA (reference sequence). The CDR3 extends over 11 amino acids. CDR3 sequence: CSARAHHEQFF.

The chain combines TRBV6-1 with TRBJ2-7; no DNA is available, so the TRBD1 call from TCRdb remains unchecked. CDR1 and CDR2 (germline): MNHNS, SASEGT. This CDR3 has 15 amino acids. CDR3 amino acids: CASRARGGSYYEQYF.

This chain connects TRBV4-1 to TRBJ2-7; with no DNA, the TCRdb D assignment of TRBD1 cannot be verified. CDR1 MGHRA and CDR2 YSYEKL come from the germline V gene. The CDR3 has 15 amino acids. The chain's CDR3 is CASSQLRQGGGEQYF.

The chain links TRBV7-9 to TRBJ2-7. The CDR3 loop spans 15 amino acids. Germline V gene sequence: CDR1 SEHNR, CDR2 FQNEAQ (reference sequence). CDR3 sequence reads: CASSVWTEPEPEQYF.

This CDR3 reads CASSPSGAYEQYF. The chain couples TRBV5-1 to TRBJ2-7. Germline assignment: CDR1 SGHRS and CDR2 YFSETQ. The CDR3 consists of 13 residues.